This T cell receptor beta chain is from a study of CXCR3-negative and CXCR3-positive naive CD8 T cells. Whole-study findings and limits: High diversity, comparable across both naive subsets, contrasted with much lower diversity in memory CD8+ cells. Naive CXCR3-negative and CXCR3-positive cells had similar TRBV-TRBJ usage; memory differed. More hydrophobic TRB CDR3s occurred in CXCR3-positive than in CXCR3-negative naive cells.

A note on this clonotype: What it recognizes is unknown.

Each TRB cDNA library was prepared by 5' RACE (with UMI labels). From its re-call of the 5' RACE reads, TCRdb lists each CDR3 protein once, without DNA. This specimen shows tens of thousands of distinct CDR3 sequences; the ten leading clones hold under 0.95%. The germline V gene encodes CDR1 LNHNV and CDR2 YYDKDF (reference sequence). There are 12 residues in the CDR3. The TCR was taken from a human donor in good health. Some clones in this sample may be carry-over from other donors' samples. What was sequenced was naive CXCR3+ CD8+ T cells from blood. Subset described: CD45RO-CCR7+CD27+CD95- naive CD8+ T cells expressing CXCR3 (TNR3+). The rearrangement links TRBV15 to TRBJ2-7; TCRdb proposes TRBD1, but this gene call is untestable without DNA. This chain's CDR3 is CATSGGLHEQYF.